This TCR beta chain derives from a study of regulatory T cells in long-lasting Graves disease. In building TCR beta libraries, iRepertoire HTBI primers were used together with Arm-PCR of CDR3 regions. TCRdb reprocessed the multiplex PCR reads via MiXCR and lists one record per CDR3 protein. Seen here are roughly 560,000 distinct CDR3 sequences, about 12% observed once, and the top ten hold about 8.9%. This CDR3 spans 17 amino acids. From germline, CDR1 is SGHAT and CDR2 FQNNGV. V trimming: 3 bases; J trimming: 10 bases; junction bases outside the gene matches: 12. This sample's time point: newly diagnosed GD, antithyroid drugs for less than 3 months. Extracted PBMC RNA gave rise to the TCR library. For this clonotype: The likely explanation is a read error, given a far larger clone one base away.

A further study also used this sample, focusing on T cells in Graves' hyperthyroidism and ophthalmopathy. That source notes: Hyperthyroidism had been newly diagnosed in patients aged 18 to 65, and its duration was under 2 months. When the TCR CDR3 underwent first-round RT-PCR, the HTBI primer set was used.

The TCR originated in a woman aged 30 to 39 with Graves disease. This specimen consisted of peripheral blood mononuclear cells (PBMCs), obtained at new diagnosis, from a patient treated with antithyroid drugs. V is TRBV11-2 and J is TRBJ2-1; TRBD2 matches at 13 bases. The CDR3 nucleotides are TGTGCCAGCAGCTTGACTAGCGGGAGGAGGGACTCCTACGAGCAGTTCTTC. It yields the protein CASSLTSGRRDSYEQFF.